This record covers a single TCR beta chain. Antigen: not known. This specimen comes from a study of OX40 agonist ivuxolimab in advanced cancers. Study-level results: At doses 0.1 to 3.0 mg/kg, CD4+ and CD8+ clones expanded.

Using immunoSEQ multiplex PCR, the repertoire was profiled, and TCRdb retains in-frame clones only, with some absent. The sample lists fewer than 20,000 clones, approximately 85% occurring once. The CDR3 covers 15 residues. The germline CDR1 and CDR2 sequences are MNHNY and SVGAGI (reference sequence). The V and J ends lost 2 bases and 4 bases, in that order; junction bases with no gene match: 4. The sequence came from an adult with an advanced solid tumor such as melanoma, head and neck, liver or kidney cancer. The genes are TRBV6-6 and TRBJ2-2; 7 bases agree with TRBD1. Here the sequenced sample was CD4+ or CD8+ T cells sorted from blood, taken in a trial of the OX40 agonist ivuxolimab. The CDR3 sequence is CASSYPGQSTGELFF. CDR3 bases: TGTGCCAGCAGTTACCCGGGACAGTCCACCGGGGAGCTGTTTTTT.